These T cell receptor beta chains were read from a single sample in a study of T-cell memory formation after mild COVID-19. Each CDR3 protein gets one entry after TCRdb re-called the 5' RACE reads with MiXCR. The sample lists some 300,000 distinct CDR3 sequences, approximately 19% seen once, with about 21% in the top ten. Sequences were obtained from PBMCs or a T cell subset sorted from them (not recorded which). These receptors came from a man aged 18 to 30 who had mild COVID-19 (a few samples of this study predate the infection). Cell type and time point are not known. CDR3s leave out the opening cysteine and the closing phenylalanine or tryptophan.

TRBV5-1	TRBJ1-2	ASSLVSGRANGYT
TRBV4-3	TRBJ1-2	ASSQGGGDRYGYT
TRBV28	TRBJ1-1	ASSPSGGDEAF
TRBV5-6	TRBJ1-2	ASSKTGGLYGYT
TRBV20-1	TRBJ1-2	SAGARPTYGYT
TRBV10-2	TRBJ1-5	ASSDFPGQGQQPQH
TRBV5-1	TRBJ2-6	ASRDGASGANVLT
TRBV6-2/TRBV6-3	TRBJ2-3	ASTNSWFGADTQY
TRBV7-3	TRBJ1-1	ASAYRADTEAF
TRBV5-1	TRBJ2-3	ASSWDSTSTDTQY
TRBV7-2	TRBJ2-5	ASSLGAVGGKTQY
TRBV5-6	TRBJ2-1	ASSLARTGGSSYNEQF
TRBV7-9	TRBJ1-1	ASSLGQLEAF
TRBV6-5	TRBJ1-2	ASSYFRGDDYGYT
TRBV12-3/TRBV12-4	TRBJ2-4	ASSTGGEAKNIQY
TRBV4-3	TRBJ1-1	ASSQVRYDRDTEAF
TRBV7-2	TRBJ2-1	ASSFGLQNEQF
TRBV7-2	TRBJ1-6	ASSKAALAGSPLH
TRBV5-6	TRBJ1-5	ASSPRGQGYQPQH
TRBV7-9	TRBJ2-1	ASSLVHGGNEQF
TRBV6-1	TRBJ1-3	ASSEAYGTSGNTIY
TRBV11-2	TRBJ2-5	ASSLVPARTQY
TRBV12-3/TRBV12-4	TRBJ2-1	ASTPPAGASYNEQF
TRBV10-3	TRBJ1-2	AITGGGIGGYT
TRBV11-2	TRBJ2-1	ASSLRSGDYNEQF
TRBV4-1	TRBJ2-3	ASSPLDRGQEDTQY
TRBV6-6	TRBJ1-2	ASSPTGTGGFGYT
TRBV5-1	TRBJ2-1	ASSTGPRGEQF
TRBV5-1	TRBJ2-3	ASSPDRGPTDTHY
TRBV29-1	TRBJ2-2	SVGGIGVNTGELF
TRBV28	TRBJ2-1	ASSLSSREQF
TRBV4-1	TRBJ1-2	ASSQERMGGYT
TRBV5-1	TRBJ2-2	ASSPEDRTPGELF
TRBV5-1	TRBJ1-1	ASSVTGTVGTEAF
TRBV4-3	TRBJ2-2	ASSQEGRTGELF
TRBV6-2/TRBV6-3	TRBJ1-1	ASSHYGNTEAF
TRBV6-5	TRBJ2-5	ASSPATPGQETQY
TRBV3-1	TRBJ1-1	ASRQLANTEAF
TRBV5-1	TRBJ2-1	ASGRAGIDNEQF
TRBV5-1	TRBJ1-2	ASSLESEGYT
TRBV6-2/TRBV6-3	TRBJ2-7	ASSYRPSYEQY
TRBV9	TRBJ1-4	ASSVLGQGTNEKLF
TRBV6-5	TRBJ2-5	ASSYTGDRDQETQY